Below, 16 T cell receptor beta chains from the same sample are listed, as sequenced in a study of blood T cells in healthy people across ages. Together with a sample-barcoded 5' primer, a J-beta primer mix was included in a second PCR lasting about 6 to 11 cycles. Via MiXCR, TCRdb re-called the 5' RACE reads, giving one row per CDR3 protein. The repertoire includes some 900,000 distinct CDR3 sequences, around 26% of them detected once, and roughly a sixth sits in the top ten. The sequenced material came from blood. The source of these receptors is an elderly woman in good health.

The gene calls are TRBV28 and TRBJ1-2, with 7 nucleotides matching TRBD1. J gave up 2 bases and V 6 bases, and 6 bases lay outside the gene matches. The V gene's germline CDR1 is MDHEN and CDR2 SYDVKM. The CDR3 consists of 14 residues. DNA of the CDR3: TGTGCCAGCAGGACCTACAGGGGCAACTATGGCTACACCTTC. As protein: CASRTYRGNYGYTF.

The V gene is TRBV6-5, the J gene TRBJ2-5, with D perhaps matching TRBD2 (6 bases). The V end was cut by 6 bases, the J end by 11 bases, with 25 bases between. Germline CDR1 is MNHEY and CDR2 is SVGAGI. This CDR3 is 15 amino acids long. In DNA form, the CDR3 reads TGTGCCAGCAGACGTCCAGCGGGCCTAAACAATGAGCAGTACTTC. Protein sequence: CASRRPAGLNNEQYF.

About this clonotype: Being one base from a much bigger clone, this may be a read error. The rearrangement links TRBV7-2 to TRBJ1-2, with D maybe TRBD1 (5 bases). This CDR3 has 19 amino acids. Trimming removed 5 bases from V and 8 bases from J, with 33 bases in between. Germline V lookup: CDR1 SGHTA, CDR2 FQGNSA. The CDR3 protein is CASSPTRGGLGRWREGYTF. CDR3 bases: TGTGCCAGCAGCCCGACTAGGGGAGGTCTGGGACGGTGGCGGGAGGGCTACACCTTC.

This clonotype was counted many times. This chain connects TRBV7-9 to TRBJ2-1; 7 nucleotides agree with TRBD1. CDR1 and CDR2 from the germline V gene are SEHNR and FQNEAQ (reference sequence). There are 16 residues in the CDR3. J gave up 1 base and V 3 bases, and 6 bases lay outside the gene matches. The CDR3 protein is CASSFPPTGSYNEQFF. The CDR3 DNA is TGTGCCAGCAGCTTTCCGCCGACAGGGTCCTACAATGAGCAGTTCTTC.

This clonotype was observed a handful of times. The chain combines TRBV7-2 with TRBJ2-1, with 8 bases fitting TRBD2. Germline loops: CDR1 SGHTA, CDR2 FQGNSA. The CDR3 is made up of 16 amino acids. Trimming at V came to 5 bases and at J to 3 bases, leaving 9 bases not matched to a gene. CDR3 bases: TGTGCCAGCAGCACTATAGCGGGGTTATTCTACAATGAGCAGTTCTTC. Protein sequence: CASSTIAGLFYNEQFF.

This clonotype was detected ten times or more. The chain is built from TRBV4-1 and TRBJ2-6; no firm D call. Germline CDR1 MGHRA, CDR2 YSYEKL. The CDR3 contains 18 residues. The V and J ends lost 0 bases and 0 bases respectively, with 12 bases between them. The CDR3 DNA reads TGCGCCAGCAGCCAAGAAGCAGCTGTCCTCTCTGGGGCCAACGTCCTGACTTTC. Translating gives CASSQEAAVLSGANVLTF.

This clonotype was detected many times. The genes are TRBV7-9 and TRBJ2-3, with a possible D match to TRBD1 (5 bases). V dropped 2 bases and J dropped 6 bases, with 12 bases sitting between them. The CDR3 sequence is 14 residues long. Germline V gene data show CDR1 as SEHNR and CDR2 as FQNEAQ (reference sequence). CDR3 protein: CASSLSQGRDTQYF. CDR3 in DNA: TGTGCCAGCAGCTTAAGTCAGGGTAGGGATACGCAGTATTTT.

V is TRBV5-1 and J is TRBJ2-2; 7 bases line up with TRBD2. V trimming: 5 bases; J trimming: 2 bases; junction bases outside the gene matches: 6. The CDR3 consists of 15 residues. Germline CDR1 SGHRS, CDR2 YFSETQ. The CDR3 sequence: CASRKSTSNTGELFF. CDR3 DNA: TGCGCCAGCAGGAAGTCGACTAGCAACACCGGGGAGCTGTTTTTT.

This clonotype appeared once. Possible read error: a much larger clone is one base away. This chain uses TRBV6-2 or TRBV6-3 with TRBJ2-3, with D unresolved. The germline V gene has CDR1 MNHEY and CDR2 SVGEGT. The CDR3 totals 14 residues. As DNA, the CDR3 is TGTGCCGGCAGTGACAATTTAAGCACAGATACGCAGTATTTT. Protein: CAGSDNLSTDTQYF.

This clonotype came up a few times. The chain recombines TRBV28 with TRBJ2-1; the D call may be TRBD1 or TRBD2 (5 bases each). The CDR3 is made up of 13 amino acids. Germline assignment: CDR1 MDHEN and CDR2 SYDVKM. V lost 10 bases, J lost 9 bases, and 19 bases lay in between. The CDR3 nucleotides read TGTGCCACCAAATCAGGGAGAGAGTCTGAGCAGTTCTTC. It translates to CATKSGRESEQFF.

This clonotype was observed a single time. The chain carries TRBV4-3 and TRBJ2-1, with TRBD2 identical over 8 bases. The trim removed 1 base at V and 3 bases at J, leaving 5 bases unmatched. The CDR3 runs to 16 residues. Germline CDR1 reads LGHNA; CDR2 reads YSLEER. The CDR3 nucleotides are TGCGCCAGCAGCCAAGGGGGTAGCGGGGACTACAATGAGCAGTTCTTC. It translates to CASSQGGSGDYNEQFF.

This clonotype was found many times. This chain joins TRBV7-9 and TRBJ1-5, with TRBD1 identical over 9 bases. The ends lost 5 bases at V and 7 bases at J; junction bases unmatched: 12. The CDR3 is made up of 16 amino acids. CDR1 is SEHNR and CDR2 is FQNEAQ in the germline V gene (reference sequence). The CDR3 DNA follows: TGTGCCAGCAGCAAAGGGGGGACAGGGATAGGGCAGCCCCAGCATTTT. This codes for CASSKGGTGIGQPQHF.

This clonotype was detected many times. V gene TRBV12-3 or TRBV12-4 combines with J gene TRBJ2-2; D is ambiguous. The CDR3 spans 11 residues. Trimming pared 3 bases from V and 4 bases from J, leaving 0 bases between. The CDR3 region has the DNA TGTGCCAGCAGTTTCACCGGGGAGCTGTTTTTT. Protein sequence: CASSFTGELFF.

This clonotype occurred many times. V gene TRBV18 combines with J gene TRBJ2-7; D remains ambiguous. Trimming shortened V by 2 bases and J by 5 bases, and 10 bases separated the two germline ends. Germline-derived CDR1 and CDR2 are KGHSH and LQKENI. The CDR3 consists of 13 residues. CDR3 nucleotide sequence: TGTGCCAGCTCACCAGGGGTTCCCGACGAGCAGTACTTC. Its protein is CASSPGVPDEQYF.

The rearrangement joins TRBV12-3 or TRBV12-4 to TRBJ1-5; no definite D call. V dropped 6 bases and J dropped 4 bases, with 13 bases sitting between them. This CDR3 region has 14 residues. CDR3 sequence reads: CASRFEGSNQPQHF. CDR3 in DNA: TGTGCCAGCAGGTTTGAAGGGAGTAATCAGCCCCAGCATTTT.

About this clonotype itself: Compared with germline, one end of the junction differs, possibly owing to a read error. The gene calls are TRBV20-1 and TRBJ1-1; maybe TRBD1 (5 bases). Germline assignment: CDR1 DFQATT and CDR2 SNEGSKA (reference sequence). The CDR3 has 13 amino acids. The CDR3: CSARGQKNPEAFF. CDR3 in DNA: TGCAGTGCTAGAGGACAGAAGAACCCTGAAGCTTTCTTT.